Listed here are 31 T cell receptor beta chains from one sample, sequenced in a study of T cell repertoires in cytomegalovirus infection. TCRdb fed the reads into MiXCR, producing one record per CDR3 protein. In the table there are around 800,000 distinct CDR3 sequences, about 30% of which are singletons. Antigens for these TCRs are unknown. The sequenced sample was cultured CD8+ T cells from PBMCs, obtained from culture after CMV antigen stimulation. The receptors originated from a human donor in good health (CMV status not recorded). Some clones in this sample may be carry-over from other donors' samples.

This clonotype was seen only once. In DNA, the CDR3 is TGTGCCAGCAGTACCCTCAGGGGGGGCCAAGAGACCCAGTACTTC. Translating it yields CASSTLRGGQETQYF. The chain recombines TRBV27 with TRBJ2-5; D could derive from TRBD1 or TRBD2 (7 bases each). Germline V gives CDR1 MNHEY, CDR2 SMNVEV (reference sequence). Trimming pared 5 bases from V and 1 base from J, leaving 14 bases between. The CDR3 runs to 15 residues.

The chain couples TRBV12-5 to TRBJ2-1; D call uncertain. CDR1 LGHNT and CDR2 FRNRAP come from the germline V gene. V was shortened by 3 bases and J by 6 bases, with 12 bases between the two germline ends. CDR3 length: 14 amino acids. For the CDR3, the DNA is TGTGCTAGTGGTTTTCCCCCTTCGAGCAATGAGCAGTTCTTC. Translated: CASGFPPSSNEQFF.

The chain combines TRBV27 with TRBJ2-5; 8 nucleotides match TRBD2. V shed 5 bases, J shed 4 bases, and the junction held 15 bases outside the gene matches. The CDR3 is 17 residues long. CDR1 is MNHEY and CDR2 is SMNVEV in the germline V gene (reference sequence). The CDR3 DNA reads TGTGCCAGCAGTCCTTTCCGGGGGGGCCTTTCGCGAGAGACCCAGTACTTC. The encoded protein is CASSPFRGGLSRETQYF.

In its sample, this clonotype was seen a few times. The chain links TRBV5-1 to TRBJ2-7; maybe TRBD2 (5 bases). This CDR3 is 13 amino acids long. Germline V CDR1 and CDR2: SGHRS, YFSETQ. V lost 2 bases and J lost 3, with 9 bases in between. The CDR3 loop reads CASSFGSYYEQYF. The CDR3 coding sequence is TGCGCCAGCAGCTTTGGGAGTTACTACGAGCAGTACTTC.

The J gene is TRBJ2-2, the V gene TRBV7-6, with D maybe TRBD2 (6 bases). Germline V gene sequence: CDR1 SGHVS, CDR2 FNYEAQ. CDR3 length: 17 amino acids. The V and J ends lost 5 bases and 6 bases respectively, with 22 bases between them. Here the CDR3 reads CASSPRAASGPPGELFF. CDR3 in DNA: TGTGCCAGCAGCCCCAGGGCGGCAAGCGGGCCCCCCGGGGAGCTGTTTTTT.

This chain links TRBV4-2 with TRBJ2-1; 10 bases agree with TRBD2. The CDR3 has 19 residues. V lost 0 bases to trimming and J lost 0 bases; unmatched junction nucleotides: 8. Germline V lookup: CDR1 LGHNA, CDR2 YNFKEQ. This CDR3 is CASSQEASGGPSSYNEQFF. CDR3 in DNA: TGTGCCAGCAGCCAAGAGGCTAGCGGGGGCCCGAGCTCCTACAATGAGCAGTTCTTC.

This clonotype appeared a few times. The chain combines TRBV20-1 with TRBJ1-1; no definite D call. CDR1 DFQATT and CDR2 SNEGSKA come from the germline V gene (reference sequence). The CDR3 has 15 amino acids. V was trimmed by 5 bases and J by 5 bases, leaving 21 bases between them. CDR3 nucleotide sequence: TGCAGTGCTCCAGATAGGGAAAGGTACAGAACTGAAGCTTTCTTT. This gives the protein CSAPDRERYRTEAFF.

This clonotype has just a few counts. The rearrangement joins TRBV7-9 to TRBJ2-1; D call uncertain. The germline V and J ends were trimmed by 1 base and 9 bases, with 13 bases remaining between them. The length of the CDR3 is 14 residues. Per germline, CDR1 SEHNR and CDR2 FQNEAQ (reference sequence). In DNA form, the CDR3 reads TGTGCCAGCAGCTTAGTAGGGTCTAGAGGTGAGCAGTTCTTC. Translation: CASSLVGSRGEQFF.

The gene calls are TRBV6-5 and TRBJ1-2; possibly TRBD1 for D (6 bases). CDR1 MNHEY and CDR2 SVGAGI come from the germline V gene. The CDR3 sequence is 12 residues long. The V end was cut by 2 bases, the J end by 6 bases, with 7 bases between. CDR3 nucleotide sequence: TGTGCCAGCAGTTACCCAGGGGATGGCTACACCTTC. It translates to CASSYPGDGYTF.

This clonotype has more than one count but fewer than ten. The rearrangement links TRBV15 to TRBJ2-7; tentatively, D is TRBD1 (6 bases). This CDR3 has 13 residues. Germline CDR1 is LNHNV and CDR2 is YYDKDF (reference sequence). V gave up 8 bases and J gave up 4 bases, with 15 bases separating them. The CDR3 DNA is TGTGCCACCGAGGGAGACAGGTCATACGAGCAGTACTTC. Protein sequence: CATEGDRSYEQYF.

The rearrangement joins TRBV5-6 to TRBJ1-1; D remains unclear. The CDR3 is 14 amino acids. The germline V gene encodes CDR1 SGHDT and CDR2 YYEEEE. Trimming left V 0 bases short and J 7 bases short, with 13 bases between. Here the CDR3 reads CASSLGARANEAFF. The CDR3, as DNA: TGTGCCAGCAGCTTGGGGGCGAGGGCCAATGAAGCTTTCTTT.

The rearrangement uses TRBV5-4 and TRBJ2-3; no clear D. In germline, CDR1 is SGHNT, CDR2 YYREEE (reference sequence). Trimming left V 4 bases short and J 5 bases short, with 8 bases between. The CDR3 runs to 12 residues. As DNA, the CDR3 is TGTGCCAGCAGCCCCACCGGAGATACGCAGTATTTT. Its protein is CASSPTGDTQYF.

The chain employs TRBV6-5 and TRBJ2-6, with D perhaps TRBD1 (7 bases). Germline lookup yields CDR1 MNHEY and CDR2 SVGAGI. V lost 10 bases and J lost 3, with 19 bases in between. The CDR3 has 16 residues. The CDR3 DNA reads as TGTGCCAACAGCTCAGGGGGGCTCGGTGGGGCCAACGTCCTGACTTTC. Its translation is CANSSGGLGGANVLTF.

This clonotype was seen more than once but under ten times. The chain recombines TRBV27 with TRBJ2-1; TRBD2 might be the D (6 bases). The length of the CDR3 is 15 residues. V shed 7 bases and J shed 8 bases, with 21 bases lying between them. Germline V CDR1 and CDR2: MNHEY, SMNVEV (reference sequence). DNA of the CDR3: TGTGCCAGCAACCCTCGGGACGGGGGAATAGATGAGCAGTTCTTC. This gives the protein CASNPRDGGIDEQFF.

The chain combines TRBV7-2 with TRBJ1-5; a weak D match, TRBD1 (6 bases). There are 15 residues in the CDR3. V shed 4 bases and J shed 0 bases, with 10 bases lying between them. Looked up from germline, CDR1 is SGHTA and CDR2 is FQGNSA. The CDR3 loop reads CASSYGQHSNQPQHF. The CDR3 nucleotides are TGTGCCAGCAGCTACGGACAGCATAGCAATCAGCCCCAGCATTTT.

This clonotype was seen a handful of times. The rearrangement joins TRBV7-6 to TRBJ2-6; TRBD1 matches at 10 bases. The CDR3 is 17 residues long. Germline CDR1 and CDR2: SGHVS and FNYEAQ. Unmatched junction bases numbered 7, after V lost 5 bases and J lost 3 bases. The CDR3 coding sequence is TGTGCCAGCAGCCCGTGGACAGGGGGAAATGGGGCCAACGTCCTGACTTTC. This gives the protein CASSPWTGGNGANVLTF.

This clonotype appeared many times. V is TRBV7-8 and J is TRBJ1-1; D unclear. V lost 2 bases and J 0 bases, leaving 10 bases between the germline ends. CDR1 is SGHVS and CDR2 is FQNEAQ in the germline V gene. There are 15 residues in the CDR3. The CDR3 coding sequence is TGTGCCAGCAGCTTATGGGAGGCGATGAACACTGAAGCTTTCTTT. Amino acids: CASSLWEAMNTEAFF.

This clonotype was seen ten or more times. V gene TRBV27 combines with J gene TRBJ2-1; a weak D match, TRBD1 (6 bases). Germline CDR1 and CDR2: MNHEY and SMNVEV (reference sequence). V was trimmed by 1 base and J by 2 bases, leaving 9 bases between them. CDR3 length: 15 amino acids. CDR3 amino acids: CASSLLGTPYNEQFF. The CDR3 coding sequence is TGTGCCAGCAGTTTATTGGGGACACCCTACAATGAGCAGTTCTTC.

This clonotype was observed many times. J is TRBJ2-4 and V is TRBV7-2, with D unclear. The CDR3 is 15 amino acids. CDR1 and CDR2 (germline): SGHTA, FQGNSA. Trimming shortened V by 5 bases and J by 6 bases, and 17 bases separated the two germline ends. In nucleotides, the CDR3 is TGTGCCAGCAGCGCCCTCCCGAACATGGCAAACATTCAGTACTTC. Its translation is CASSALPNMANIQYF.

The chain recombines TRBV5-6 with TRBJ2-2; D uncertain. Per the germline V gene, CDR1 is SGHDT and CDR2 is YYEEEE. The V and J ends lost 0 bases and 3 bases respectively, with 15 bases between them. The CDR3 has 17 amino acids. CDR3 nucleotide sequence: TGTGCCAGCAGCTTGGAAAGGGATTGGTTTTACACCGGGGAGCTGTTTTTT. Translated, it gives CASSLERDWFYTGELFF.

The rearrangement joins TRBV11-3 to TRBJ2-1; D is ambiguous. This CDR3 is built from 16 residues. The V end lost 2 bases, the J end lost 5 bases, and 16 bases lay between the germline ends. Germline-derived CDR1 and CDR2 are SGHNT and YENEEA. The CDR3 DNA sequence: TGTGCCAGCAGCTTAAGTCCATCCTATGCCAACAATGAGCAGTTCTTC. This gives the protein CASSLSPSYANNEQFF.

The rearrangement joins TRBV7-9 to TRBJ1-2; 8 bases align to TRBD1. The V segment lost 7 bases and the J segment 6 bases; nucleotides outside the gene matches: 19. In germline, CDR1 is SEHNR, CDR2 FQNEAQ (reference sequence). The CDR3 has 17 residues. CDR3 sequence reads: CASTGGTGGNFPDGYTF. CDR3 bases: TGTGCCAGCACCGGCGGAACAGGGGGTAATTTTCCGGATGGCTACACCTTC.

This clonotype has more than one count but fewer than ten. The rearrangement uses TRBV7-2 and TRBJ2-5; the match to TRBD2 covers 7 bases. The germline gives CDR1 SGHTA, CDR2 FQGNSA. The CDR3 totals 12 residues. The junction had 8 bases not matched to a gene; V was cut back by 3 bases and J by 13 bases. The CDR3 region has the DNA TGTGCCAGCAGCTTGGGGGGACTAACCTGGTACTTC. Translated, it gives CASSLGGLTWYF.

The V call is TRBV28, the J call TRBJ1-1; D not certain. Trimming left V 6 bases short and J 7 bases short, with 6 bases between. The length of the CDR3 is 10 residues. Germline V gene sequence: CDR1 MDHEN, CDR2 SYDVKM. CDR3 bases: TGTGCCAGCAGGCGAATTGAAGCTTTCTTT. Its translation: CASRRIEAFF. Complete variable domain (other parts from reference TRBV28 and TRBJ1-1): DVKVTQSSRYLVKRTGEKVFLECVQDMDHENMFWYRQDPGLGLRLIYFSYDVKMKEKGDIPEGYSVSREKKERFSLILESASTNQTSMYLCASRRIEAFFGQGTRLTVV.

Only one count was recorded for this clonotype. V and J are TRBV27 and TRBJ1-5; D is possibly TRBD1 (6 bases). Trimming stripped 2 bases from V and 5 bases from J, with 13 bases between. The length of the CDR3 is 15 residues. In germline, CDR1 is MNHEY, CDR2 SMNVEV (reference sequence). The CDR3 reads CASSLTRRGDQPQHF. As DNA, the CDR3 is TGTGCCAGCAGTTTAACGCGAAGGGGGGATCAGCCCCAGCATTTT.

V and J are TRBV6-1 and TRBJ2-7, with unresolved D. The V end was cut by 2 bases, the J end by 0 bases, with 5 bases between. This CDR3 has 13 residues. Per the germline V gene, CDR1 is MNHNS and CDR2 is SASEGT. The CDR3 coding sequence is TGTGCCAGCAGTGAACAGAGCTCCTACGAGCAGTACTTC. Protein product: CASSEQSSYEQYF.

This clonotype was counted a few times. The J gene is TRBJ1-5, the V gene TRBV7-9; D is undetermined. The CDR3 loop spans 16 amino acids. With 4 bases removed from V and 0 bases from J, the gap between germline ends came to 13 bases. CDR1 and CDR2 from the germline V gene are SEHNR and FQNEAQ (reference sequence). CDR3 in DNA: TGTGCCAGCAGCTCCACCCGAGACTATAGCAATCAGCCCCAGCATTTT. It encodes CASSSTRDYSNQPQHF.

J is TRBJ1-1 and V is TRBV3-1; D uncertain. In germline, CDR1 is LGHDT, CDR2 YNNKEL (reference sequence). V shed 3 bases and J shed 2 bases, with 13 bases lying between them. There are 15 residues in the CDR3. The CDR3 DNA reads TGTGCCAGCAGCCACACATTGACACCTAACACTGAAGCTTTCTTT. This sequence encodes CASSHTLTPNTEAFF.

This clonotype was seen a handful of times. The gene calls are TRBV6-2 or TRBV6-3 and TRBJ1-5; perhaps TRBD1 as D (6 bases). Trimming cost V 5 bases and J 2 bases, with 16 bases left between them. Germline V gene sequence: CDR1 MNHEY, CDR2 SVGEGT. This CDR3 is 16 amino acids long. The DNA of the CDR3 is TGTGCCAGCAGTCCCAGCAGGGGACCCCGCAATCAGCCCCAGCATTTT. Protein product: CASSPSRGPRNQPQHF.

This clonotype was recorded many times. The chain uses TRBV7-6 and TRBJ2-3; D might be TRBD2 (7 bases). The CDR3 is made up of 16 amino acids. Germline CDR1 is SGHVS and CDR2 is FNYEAQ. With 5 bases removed from V and 2 bases from J, the gap between germline ends came to 17 bases. The CDR3: CASSPNGGPDTDTQYF. DNA of the CDR3: TGTGCCAGCAGCCCCAACGGGGGGCCTGACACAGATACGCAGTATTTT.

The chain combines TRBV7-2 with TRBJ1-1, with unresolved D. V was shortened by 1 base and J by 7 bases, with 7 bases between the two germline ends. The CDR3 loop spans 12 amino acids. In germline, CDR1 is SGHTA, CDR2 FQGNSA. In nucleotides, the CDR3 is TGTGCCAGCAGCTTAGAAGGGAATGAAGCTTTCTTT. This gives the protein CASSLEGNEAFF. Full variable domain (missing parts from reference TRBV7-2 and TRBJ1-1): GAGVSQSPSNKVTEKGKDVELRCDPISGHTALYWYRQSLGQGLEFLIYFQGNSAPDKSGLPSDRFSAERTGGSVSTLTIQRTQQEDSAVYLCASSLEGNEAFFGQGTRLTVV.